This T cell receptor beta chain was documented in a study of shared clonotypes between healthy human individuals. Study-level information: The people who gave samples were a couple of women and a few men aged 18 to 49. Plates per donor: three CD4 naive, three CD4 memory, two CD8 naive, one CD8 memory.

Positively selected for CCR7, the CD45RO-negative cells used as naive CD8 cells excluded terminally differentiated effector memory CD45RA+ cells. The CDR3 is 13 residues long. Trimming left V 3 bases short and J 5 bases short, with 10 bases between. The germline gives CDR1 MNHNS, CDR2 SASEGT. Measured with immunoSEQ multiplex PCR; TCRdb has only the in-frame clones, and not every one. The sample shows some 1,900,000 clones, approximately 94% of them seen only once. Findings and limits, study-wide: Limitation of the genetic and exposure-history diversity represented came from the few donors. How much donors shared clonotypes was expected to be affected by sequencing depth.

Points on this clone: What it binds is unknown. This specimen includes other DNA sequences encoding the same CDR3.

The TCR originated in a man younger than 35 in good health. The sample consisted of naive CD8+ T cells sorted from blood. The chain combines TRBV6-1 with TRBJ1-1; D gene ambiguous. The DNA of the CDR3 is TGTGCCAGCAGTGATTCACGAGGAACTGAAGCTTTCTTT. Protein sequence: CASSDSRGTEAFF.